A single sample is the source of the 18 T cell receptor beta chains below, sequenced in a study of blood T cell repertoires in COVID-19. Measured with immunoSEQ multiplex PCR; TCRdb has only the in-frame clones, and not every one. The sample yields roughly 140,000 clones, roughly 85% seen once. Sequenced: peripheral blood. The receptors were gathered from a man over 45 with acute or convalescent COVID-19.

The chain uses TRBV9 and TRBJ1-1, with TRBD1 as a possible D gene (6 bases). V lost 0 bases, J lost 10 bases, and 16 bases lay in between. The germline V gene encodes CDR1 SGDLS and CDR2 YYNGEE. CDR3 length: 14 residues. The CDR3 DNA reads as TGTGCCAGCAGCGTAGGGGACACTGGCAGTATAGCTTTCTTT. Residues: CASSVGDTGSIAFF.

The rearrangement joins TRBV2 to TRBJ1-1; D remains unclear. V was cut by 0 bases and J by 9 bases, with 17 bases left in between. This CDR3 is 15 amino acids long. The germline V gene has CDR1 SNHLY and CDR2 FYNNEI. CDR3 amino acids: CASSEALQASGKAFF. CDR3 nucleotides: TGTGCCAGCAGTGAAGCGCTTCAGGCTTCGGGGAAAGCTTTCTTT.

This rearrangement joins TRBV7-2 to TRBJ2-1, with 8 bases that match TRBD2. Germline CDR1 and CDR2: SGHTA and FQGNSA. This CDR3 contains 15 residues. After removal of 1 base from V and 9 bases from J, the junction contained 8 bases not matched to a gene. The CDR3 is CASSLGRGGPIEQFF. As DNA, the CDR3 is TGTGCCAGCAGCTTAGGACGGGGGGGCCCCATTGAGCAGTTCTTC. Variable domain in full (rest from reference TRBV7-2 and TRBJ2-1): GAGVSQSPSNKVTEKGKDVELRCDPISGHTALYWYRQSLGQGLEFLIYFQGNSAPDKSGLPSDRFSAERTGGSVSTLTIQRTQQEDSAVYLCASSLGRGGPIEQFFGPGTRLTVL.

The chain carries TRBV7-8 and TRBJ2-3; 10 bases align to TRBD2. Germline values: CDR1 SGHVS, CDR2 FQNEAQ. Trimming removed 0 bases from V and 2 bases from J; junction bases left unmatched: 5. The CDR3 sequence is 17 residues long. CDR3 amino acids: CASSLAKLAGITDTQYF. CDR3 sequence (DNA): TGTGCCAGCAGCTTAGCCAAACTAGCGGGAATCACAGATACGCAGTATTTT.

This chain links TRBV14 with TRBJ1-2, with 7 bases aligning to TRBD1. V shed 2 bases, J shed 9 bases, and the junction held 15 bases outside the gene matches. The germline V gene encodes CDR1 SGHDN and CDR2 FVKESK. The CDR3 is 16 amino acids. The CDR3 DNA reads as TGTGCCAGCAGCCAAACCTCTGGGACAGTTGTGACGCGCTACACCTTC. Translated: CASSQTSGTVVTRYTF.

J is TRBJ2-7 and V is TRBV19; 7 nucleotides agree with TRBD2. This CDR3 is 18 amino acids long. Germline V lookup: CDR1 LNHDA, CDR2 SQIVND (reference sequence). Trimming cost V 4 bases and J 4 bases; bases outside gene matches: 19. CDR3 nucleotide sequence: TGTGCCAGTAGTAAAGACCCCTCGGAGCGGGAATATCCATACGAGCAGTACTTC. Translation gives CASSKDPSEREYPYEQYF.

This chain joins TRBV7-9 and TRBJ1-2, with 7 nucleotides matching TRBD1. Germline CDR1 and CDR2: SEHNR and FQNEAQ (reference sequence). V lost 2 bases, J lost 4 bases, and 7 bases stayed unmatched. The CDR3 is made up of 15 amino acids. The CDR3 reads CASSLFTGTAYGYTF. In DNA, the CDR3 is TGTGCCAGCAGCTTATTTACCGGGACAGCCTATGGCTACACCTTC.

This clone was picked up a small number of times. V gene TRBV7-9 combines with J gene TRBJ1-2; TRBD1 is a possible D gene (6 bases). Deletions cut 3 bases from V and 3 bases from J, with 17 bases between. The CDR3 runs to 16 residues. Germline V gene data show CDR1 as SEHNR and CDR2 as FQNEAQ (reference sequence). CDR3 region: CASSFRGGEGDYGYTF. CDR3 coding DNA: TGTGCCAGCAGCTTTAGGGGGGGCGAGGGCGACTATGGCTACACCTTC.

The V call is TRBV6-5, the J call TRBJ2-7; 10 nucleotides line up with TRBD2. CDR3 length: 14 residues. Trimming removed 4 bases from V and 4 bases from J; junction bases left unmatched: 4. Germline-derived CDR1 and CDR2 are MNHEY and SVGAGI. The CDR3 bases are TGTGCCAGCAGTTTACTAGCGGGAACTTACGAGCAGTACTTC. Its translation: CASSLLAGTYEQYF.

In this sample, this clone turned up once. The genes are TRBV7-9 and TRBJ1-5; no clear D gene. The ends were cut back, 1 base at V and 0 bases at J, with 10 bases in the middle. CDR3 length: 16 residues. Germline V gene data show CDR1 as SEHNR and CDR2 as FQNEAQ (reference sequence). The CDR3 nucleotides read TGTGCCAGCAGCTTAGGGGCGAAAGATAGCAATCAGCCCCAGCATTTT. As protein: CASSLGAKDSNQPQHF.

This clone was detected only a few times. The CDR3 loop reads CASSRTGTGAYEQYF. The CDR3 DNA is TGTGCCAGCAGCAGGACCGGGACAGGGGCCTACGAGCAGTACTTC. The chain carries TRBV11-3 and TRBJ2-7, with 10 bases aligning to TRBD1. There are 15 residues in the CDR3. CDR1 and CDR2 from the germline V gene are SGHNT and YENEEA. V lost 5 bases and J lost 2; bases outside the gene matches: 6.

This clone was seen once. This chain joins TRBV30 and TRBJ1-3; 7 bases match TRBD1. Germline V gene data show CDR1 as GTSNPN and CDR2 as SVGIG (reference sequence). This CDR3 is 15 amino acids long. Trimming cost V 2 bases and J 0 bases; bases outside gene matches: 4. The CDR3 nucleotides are TGTGCCTGGAGTCCGGGACAGACCTCTGGAAACACCATATATTTT. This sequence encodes CAWSPGQTSGNTIYF.

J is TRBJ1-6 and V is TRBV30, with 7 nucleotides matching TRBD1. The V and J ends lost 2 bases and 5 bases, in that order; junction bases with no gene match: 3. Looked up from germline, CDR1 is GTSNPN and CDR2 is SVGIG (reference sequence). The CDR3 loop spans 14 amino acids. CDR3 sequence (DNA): TGTGCCTGGAGTCTCGGGACAGATAATTCACCCCTCCACTTT. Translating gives CAWSLGTDNSPLHF.

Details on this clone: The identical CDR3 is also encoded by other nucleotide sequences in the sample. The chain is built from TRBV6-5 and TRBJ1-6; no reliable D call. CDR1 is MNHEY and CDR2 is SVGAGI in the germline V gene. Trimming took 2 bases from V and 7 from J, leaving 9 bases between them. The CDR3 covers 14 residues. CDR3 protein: CASSYGRSNSPLHF. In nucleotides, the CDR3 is TGTGCCAGCAGTTACGGGAGGTCCAATTCACCCCTCCACTTT.

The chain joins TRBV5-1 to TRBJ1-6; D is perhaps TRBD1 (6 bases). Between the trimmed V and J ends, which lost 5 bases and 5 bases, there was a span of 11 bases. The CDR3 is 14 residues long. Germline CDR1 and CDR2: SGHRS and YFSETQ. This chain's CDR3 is CASRGARDNSPLHF. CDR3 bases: TGCGCCAGCAGGGGGGCACGAGATAATTCACCCCTCCACTTT.

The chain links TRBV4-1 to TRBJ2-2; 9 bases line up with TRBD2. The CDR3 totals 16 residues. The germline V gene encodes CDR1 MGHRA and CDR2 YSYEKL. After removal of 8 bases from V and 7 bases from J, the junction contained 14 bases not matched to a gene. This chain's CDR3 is CASRLLAGGFDGELFF. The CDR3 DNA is TGCGCCAGCCGCCTTCTTGCGGGAGGGTTTGACGGGGAGCTGTTTTTT.

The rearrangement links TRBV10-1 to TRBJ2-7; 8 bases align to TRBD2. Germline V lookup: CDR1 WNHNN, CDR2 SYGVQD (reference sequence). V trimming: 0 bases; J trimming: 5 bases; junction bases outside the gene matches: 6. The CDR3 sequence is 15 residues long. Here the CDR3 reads CASSESGRGVDEQYF. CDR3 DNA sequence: TGCGCCAGCAGTGAGTCGGGGCGGGGGGTCGACGAGCAGTACTTC.

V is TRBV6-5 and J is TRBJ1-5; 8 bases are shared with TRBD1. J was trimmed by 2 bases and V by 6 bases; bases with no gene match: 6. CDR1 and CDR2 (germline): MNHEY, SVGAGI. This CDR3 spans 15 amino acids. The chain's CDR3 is CASSVTGVGNQPQHF. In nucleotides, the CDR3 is TGTGCCAGCAGCGTGACAGGGGTCGGCAATCAGCCCCAGCATTTT.